A single T cell receptor beta chain is shown here with its context. Its target is not known. The assay was immunoSEQ multiplex PCR, and TCRdb's table has in-frame clones only and misses some. This table holds approximately 20,000 clones, less than 70% found once. These data are taken from a study of Tregs in tolerant kidney transplant recipients. Study in general: An approximately three-day belatacept mixed lymphocyte reaction, sometimes plus 5-day graft donor restimulation, preceded CD4+CD25+CD127- sorting.

The ends lost 10 bases at V and 2 bases at J; junction bases unmatched: 9. CDR3 size: 15 residues. CDR1 MNHEY and CDR2 SMNVEV come from the germline V gene (reference sequence). The chain is built from TRBV27 and TRBJ2-3, with TRBD2 identical over 10 bases. The clonotype comes from a human donor in good health. Sequencing was carried out using Tregs from blood cultured with allogeneic cells. CDR3 amino acids: CATRTSGGYTDTQYF. The CDR3 nucleotides read TGTGCCACCAGGACTAGCGGAGGTTACACAGATACGCAGTATTTT.